This TCR beta chain was captured in a study of T cell repertoires in cytomegalovirus infection. In the study overall: Through public TCR beta signatures, both CMV infection and matching HLA type were indicated.

As regards this clonotype: Its specificity is not known.

From the reads, TCRdb called clonotypes with MiXCR, one entry per CDR3 protein. The table shows roughly 150,000 distinct CDR3 sequences, with about 31% occurring only once. The receptor comes from a human donor in good health (CMV status not recorded). Some clones in this sample may be carry-over from other donors' samples. This sample comprised CD8+ T cells from cultured PBMCs, obtained from culture after CMV antigen stimulation.

Written as DNA, the CDR3 is TGTGCCAGCAGCTTCGGAACCGGGACAGGGAACTACGAGCAGTACTTC. It codes for CASSFGTGTGNYEQYF. The J gene is TRBJ2-7, the V gene TRBV7-9, with TRBD1 matching over 9 bases. CDR1 and CDR2 (germline): SEHNR, FQNEAQ (reference sequence). The CDR3 has 16 amino acids. With 3 bases clipped from V and 3 bases from J, the junction kept 9 bases outside the gene matches.